Shown below are 14 T cell receptor beta chains from a single sample sequenced in a study of cytomegalovirus exposure and HLA in healthy donors. PCR employed 60 Vbeta and 13 Jbeta primers. This table comes from immunoSEQ multiplex PCR, and its TCRdb copy is limited to in-frame clones, with some not included. The sample contains approximately 150,000 clones, approximately 80% of which appear only once. The sequenced material came from PBMCs. The receptors stem from a woman in her thirties or forties in good health and CMV-seronegative.

The CDR3 nucleotides are TGTGCCAGCAGCCCACAGCTTCAGGCTCCTGAAAAACTGTTTTTT. Translated: CASSPQLQAPEKLFF. This chain connects TRBV7-2 to TRBJ1-4; D not resolved. Trimming stripped 5 bases from V and 7 bases from J, with 17 bases between. The CDR3 extends over 15 amino acids. The germline V gene has CDR1 SGHTA and CDR2 FQGNSA.

The chain is built from TRBV9 and TRBJ2-2, with D uncertain. The germline V gene encodes CDR1 SGDLS and CDR2 YYNGEE. The CDR3 sequence is 15 residues long. Trimming removed 0 bases from V and 0 bases from J, with 6 bases in between. The CDR3 spells CASSVGRANTGELFF. CDR3 DNA sequence: TGTGCCAGCAGCGTAGGTCGAGCGAACACCGGGGAGCTGTTTTTT.

J is TRBJ2-3 and V is TRBV15; D possibly corresponds to TRBD2 (6 bases). Per germline, CDR1 LNHNV and CDR2 YYDKDF (reference sequence). This CDR3 comprises 16 residues. Trimming pared 8 bases from V and 0 bases from J, leaving 18 bases between. CDR3 nucleotide sequence: TGTGCCACCGGAAGTATCGCTAGCGCGAGCACAGATACGCAGTATTTT. Translating it yields CATGSIASASTDTQYF.

CDR3 coding DNA: TGCGCCAGCAGCCAAGATTATCACAGTAATATTTATAACGAGCAGTACTTC. Protein: CASSQDYHSNIYNEQYF. V is TRBV4-3 and J is TRBJ2-7; no clear D gene. The ends were cut back, 0 bases at V and 5 bases at J, with 20 bases in the middle. This CDR3 has 17 amino acids. Looked up from germline, CDR1 is LGHNA and CDR2 is YSLEER.

The chain is built from TRBV4-3 and TRBJ2-3; 12 nucleotides match TRBD2. Germline V gives CDR1 LGHNA, CDR2 YSLEER. Trimming took 0 bases from V and 4 from J; bases not matched to a gene: 8. The CDR3 is made up of 18 amino acids. CDR3 nucleotide sequence: TGCGCCAGCAGCCAAGATGAGGCTAGCGGGAGGGCCCCAGATACGCAGTATTTT. Translation: CASSQDEASGRAPDTQYF.

The rearrangement links TRBV7-5 to TRBJ2-1; TRBD1 is the table's D call and was not checked against the DNA. TRBV7-5 is a pseudogene segment. This CDR3 has 16 residues. CDR3 in amino acids: CARSSPGHAHINEQFF. DNA of the CDR3: TGTGCCAGAAGCTCTCCGGGACACGCCCATATCAATGAGCAGTTCTTC.

V gene TRBV30 combines with J gene TRBJ2-5; 13 bases map to TRBD2. The J segment lost 5 bases and the V segment lost 3 bases, leaving 6 bases of the junction unmatched. This CDR3 is 15 amino acids long. In germline, CDR1 is GTSNPN, CDR2 SVGIG (reference sequence). The chain's CDR3 is CAWSRLAGGRETQYF. The CDR3 DNA reads TGTGCCTGGAGCCGACTAGCGGGGGGTAGGGAGACCCAGTACTTC. Full variable domain (remainder filled in from reference TRBV30 and TRBJ2-5): SQTIHQWPATLVQPVGSPLSLECTVEGTSNPNLYWYRQAAGRGLQLLFYSVGIGQISSEVPQNLSASRPQDRQFILSSKKLLLSDSGFYLCAWSRLAGGRETQYFGPGTRLLVL.

In this sample, this clone turned up a few times. V and J are TRBV28 and TRBJ2-1; possible D gene TRBD2, 6 bases. The germline CDR1 and CDR2 sequences are MDHEN and SYDVKM. Between the trimmed V and J ends, which lost 2 bases and 0 bases, there was a span of 8 bases. The CDR3 consists of 15 residues. In nucleotides, the CDR3 is TGTGCCAGCAGTTTAGCGGGGAGCTCCTACAATGAGCAGTTCTTC. Its translation is CASSLAGSSYNEQFF. Supplemented by reference TRBV28 and TRBJ2-1, the full variable domain reads DVKVTQSSRYLVKRTGEKVFLECVQDMDHENMFWYRQDPGLGLRLIYFSYDVKMKEKGDIPEGYSVSREKKERFSLILESASTNQTSMYLCASSLAGSSYNEQFFGPGTRLTVL.

The chain has TRBV5-1 and TRBJ1-4; 10 bases map to TRBD1. This CDR3 is built from 15 residues. Germline values: CDR1 SGHRS, CDR2 YFSETQ. Trimming took 6 bases from V and 8 from J; bases not matched to a gene: 10. CDR3 sequence: CASTPEGTGDEKLFF. For the CDR3, the DNA is TGCGCCAGCACCCCTGAGGGGACAGGGGACGAAAAACTGTTTTTT.

This clone was observed a few times. The chain joins TRBV2 to TRBJ1-5, with 7 bases that match TRBD1. CDR1 and CDR2 from the germline V gene are SNHLY and FYNNEI. Germline trimming cut 6 bases from V and 1 base from J; bases unmatched to any gene: 6. CDR3 length: 15 amino acids. CDR3 DNA: TGTGCCAGCAGCGCCGGGACAGCGAGCAATCAGCCCCAGCATTTT. It codes for CASSAGTASNQPQHF.

This chain joins TRBV7-9 and TRBJ2-2; 7 bases align to TRBD1. CDR3 size: 16 residues. The germline V gene has CDR1 SEHNR and CDR2 FQNEAQ (reference sequence). V shed 5 bases, J shed 5 bases, and the junction held 11 bases outside the gene matches. CDR3 in amino acids: CASSPDRAWETGELFF. CDR3 bases: TGTGCCAGCAGCCCAGACAGGGCATGGGAGACCGGGGAGCTGTTTTTT.

The V gene is TRBV7-6, the J gene TRBJ2-3; 8 bases fit TRBD2. Looked up from germline, CDR1 is SGHVS and CDR2 is FNYEAQ. The CDR3 length is 13 residues. Germline trimming cut 5 bases from V and 6 bases from J; bases unmatched to any gene: 4. The CDR3 DNA follows: TGTGCCAGCAGCATCGGGAGGGGGGATACGCAGTATTTT. Translating it yields CASSIGRGDTQYF.

J is TRBJ2-3 and V is TRBV11-2, with D perhaps TRBD2 (6 bases). Germline V CDR1 and CDR2: SGHAT, FQNNGV. Trimming took 1 base from V and 5 from J, leaving 10 bases between them. The CDR3 totals 14 residues. The CDR3 loop is CASSLAGAEDTQYF. The DNA of the CDR3 is TGTGCCAGCAGCTTAGCGGGAGCGGAAGATACGCAGTATTTT. The variable domain in full, with the rest retrieved from reference TRBV11-2 and TRBJ2-3, is EAGVAQSPRYKIIEKRQSVAFWCNPISGHATLYWYQQILGQGPKLLIQFQNNGVVDDSQLPKDRFSAERLKGVDSTLKIQPAKLEDSAVYLCASSLAGAEDTQYFGPGTRLTVL.

The chain combines TRBV7-8 with TRBJ1-1, with TRBD1 identical over 12 bases. The CDR3 spans 14 residues. V lost 4 bases and J lost 9; bases outside the gene matches: 6. Germline-derived CDR1 and CDR2 are SGHVS and FQNEAQ. The chain's CDR3 is CASSSTGTGGQAFF. In nucleotides, the CDR3 is TGTGCCAGCAGCTCAACCGGGACAGGGGGCCAAGCTTTCTTT. The whole variable domain, remainder taken from reference TRBV7-8 and TRBJ1-1, is GAGVSQSPRYKVAKRGQDVALRCDPISGHVSLFWYQQALGQGPEFLTYFQNEAQLDKSGLPSDRFFAERPEGSVSTLKIQRTQQEDSAVYLCASSSTGTGGQAFFGQGTRLTVV.